This record concerns one T cell receptor (beta chain) sequence. Its antigen is undetermined. It was with unique molecular identifiers that the TCRbeta library was prepared. Each CDR3 protein gets one entry after TCRdb re-called the PCR reads with MiXCR. The sample gives 700,000 or so distinct CDR3 sequences, 10% to 15% of which show up once; 0.79% is in the top ten. The ends were cut back, 1 base at V and 5 bases at J, with 27 bases in the middle. Per germline, CDR1 SGHAT and CDR2 FQDESV (reference sequence). There are 19 residues in the CDR3. This specimen comes from a study of T-cell reconstitution after alpha-beta-depleted transplantation in children. Broader study findings: After transplant, at about two months, alpha-beta T cells were reportedly derived from several hundred expanded graft clones.

Here the sequenced sample was PBMCs, taken before TCRalphabeta/CD19-depleted stem cell transplant. This chain uses TRBV11-1 with TRBJ2-7; D not resolved. The sequence was collected from a girl under 10 years old with congenital amegakaryocytic thrombocytopenia, due to receive a stem cell transplant. The chain's CDR3 is CASSLVASALIFRKNEQYF. DNA for the CDR3: TGTGCCAGCAGCTTAGTGGCCTCCGCACTAATTTTTCGAAAGAACGAGCAGTACTTC.